Shown below are 15 T cell receptor beta chains from a single sample sequenced in a study of cytomegalovirus exposure and HLA in healthy donors. PCR primers comprised 60 Vbeta and 13 Jbeta primers. Repertoires were generated with immunoSEQ multiplex PCR, while TCRdb's copy carries only in-frame clones and drops some. There are under 110,000 clones in the sample; about 81% occur only once, and roughly a tenth lies in the top ten. The material sequenced was PBMCs. These receptors were collected from a man aged 45-60 years in good health and CMV-seronegative.

This clone has more than one count but fewer than ten. The genes are TRBV27 and TRBJ2-4; 10 nucleotides match TRBD1. The CDR3 consists of 15 residues. V was pared by 6 bases and J by 6 bases, with 8 bases of the junction left unmatched. From germline, CDR1 is MNHEY and CDR2 SMNVEV (reference sequence). CDR3: CASSRTGGITNIQYF. The CDR3 region has the DNA TGTGCCAGCAGCCGGACAGGGGGTATCACAAACATTCAGTACTTC.

This clone has just a few counts. V is TRBV30 and J is TRBJ2-3; TRBD2 aligns across 8 bases. In germline, CDR1 is GTSNPN, CDR2 SVGIG (reference sequence). This CDR3 is 14 amino acids long. V dropped 7 bases and J dropped 2; count of bases not matched to a gene: 8. The CDR3 sequence: CALSSGSYTDTQYF. The DNA of the CDR3 is TGTGCCTTATCCAGCGGGAGCTACACAGATACGCAGTATTTT.

The chain employs TRBV28 and TRBJ1-1; tentative D call: TRBD1 (5 bases). The CDR3 contains 12 residues. V lost 3 bases and J lost 12, with 14 bases in between. The germline V gene has CDR1 MDHEN and CDR2 SYDVKM. CDR3 region: CASSLSDRMTFF. The CDR3 DNA reads TGTGCCAGCAGTTTGTCCGACAGAATGACTTTCTTT. The whole variable domain, remainder taken from reference TRBV28 and TRBJ1-1, is DVKVTQSSRYLVKRTGEKVFLECVQDMDHENMFWYRQDPGLGLRLIYFSYDVKMKEKGDIPEGYSVSREKKERFSLILESASTNQTSMYLCASSLSDRMTFFGQGTRLTVV.

V usage is TRBV7-9 and J usage is TRBJ2-7; 7 bases line up with TRBD2. Trimming took 8 bases from V and 3 from J; bases not matched to a gene: 10. Germline V gene sequence: CDR1 SEHNR, CDR2 FQNEAQ (reference sequence). The CDR3 totals 14 residues. The CDR3 nucleotides are TGTGCCAGCCTGGGCCGCGGGGGTAGCTACGAGCAGTACTTC. As protein: CASLGRGGSYEQYF.

This clone has a single count. The V and J genes are TRBV5-1 and TRBJ2-5, with 7 bases lining up with TRBD1. The V segment lost 0 bases and the J segment 5 bases; nucleotides outside the gene matches: 4. The CDR3 spans 14 residues. CDR1 is SGHRS and CDR2 is YFSETQ in the germline V gene. This CDR3 is CASSLGTGRETQYF. Written as DNA, the CDR3 is TGCGCCAGCAGCTTGGGGACAGGACGCGAGACCCAGTACTTC.

The V and J genes are TRBV19 and TRBJ1-5, with D perhaps TRBD1 (5 bases). This CDR3 has 13 residues. Germline assignment: CDR1 LNHDA and CDR2 SQIVND (reference sequence). V lost 7 bases, J lost 6 bases, and 13 bases lay in between. The CDR3, as DNA: TGTGCCAGTATTGGGCAGGGTGGTCAGCCCCAGCATTTT. Translation gives CASIGQGGQPQHF.

The chain recombines TRBV6-4 with TRBJ1-5, with a possible D match to TRBD1 (6 bases). This CDR3 has 15 amino acids. Trimming took 6 bases from V and 4 from J, leaving 16 bases between them. CDR1 and CDR2 (germline): MRHNA, SNTAGT. The CDR3 nucleotides are TGTGCCAGCAGCGCCAGACAGGATTGGAATCAGCCCCAGCATTTT. Its protein is CASSARQDWNQPQHF.

This clone was detected only a few times. The CDR3 sequence: CASTLAYKETQYF. The CDR3 DNA follows: TGTGCCAGCACATTAGCTTACAAAGAGACCCAGTACTTC. V usage is TRBV2 and J usage is TRBJ2-5; no definite D call. Germline V gene sequence: CDR1 SNHLY, CDR2 FYNNEI. The V gene lost 7 bases and the J gene lost 3 bases, with 12 bases spanning the gap. The CDR3 has 13 residues.

The chain uses TRBV5-1 and TRBJ2-5; 7 nucleotides line up with TRBD2. The end of the DNA aligns better with TRBJ2-7, so the J call may be wrong. Germline assignment: CDR1 SGHRS and CDR2 YFSETQ. The CDR3 extends over 16 amino acids. The CDR3 region is CASSYGTTPSSYEQYF. The CDR3 DNA is TGCGCCAGCAGCTACGGGACTACCCCTAGCTCCTACGAGCAGTACTTC.

This clone appeared a single time. CDR3 amino acids: CASSEPGTATSYEQYF. CDR3 nucleotide sequence: TGCGCCAGCAGTGAGCCCGGGACAGCCACCTCCTACGAGCAGTACTTC. J is TRBJ2-5 and V is TRBV10-2, with TRBD1 matching 7 bases. The end of the DNA is better explained by TRBJ2-7, so the J call may be wrong. CDR1 and CDR2 from the germline V gene are WSHSY and SAAADI. The CDR3 length is 16 residues.

V usage is TRBV19 and J usage is TRBJ1-6; D not certain. CDR1 and CDR2 from the germline V gene are LNHDA and SQIVND (reference sequence). The CDR3 loop spans 13 amino acids. The ends were cut back, 3 bases at V and 6 bases at J, with 6 bases in the middle. The DNA of the CDR3 is TGTGCCAGTAGTATCGAGTCTAATTCACCCCTCCACTTT. It codes for CASSIESNSPLHF.

The genes are TRBV25-1 and TRBJ2-3; 7 nucleotides line up with TRBD1. There are 13 residues in the CDR3. V dropped 6 bases and J dropped 3; count of bases not matched to a gene: 3. Looked up from germline, CDR1 is MGHDK and CDR2 is SYGVNS. CDR3: CASSEQGTDTQYF. The CDR3 DNA sequence: TGTGCCAGCAGCGAACAGGGGACAGATACGCAGTATTTT. The full variable domain, with the rest looked up from reference TRBV25-1 and TRBJ2-3, is EADIYQTPRYLVIGTGKKITLECSQTMGHDKMYWYQQDPGMELHLIHYSYGVNSTEKGDLSSESTVSRIRTEHFPLTLESARPSHTSQYLCASSEQGTDTQYFGPGTRLTVL.

The rearrangement uses TRBV5-1 and TRBJ2-1, with TRBD2 matching 7 bases. CDR1 and CDR2 from the germline V gene are SGHRS and YFSETQ. There are 15 residues in the CDR3. V shed 3 bases and J 0 bases; nucleotides not matched to a gene: 3. The CDR3 protein is CASSWGGSSYNEQFF. In DNA, the CDR3 is TGCGCCAGCAGCTGGGGCGGGAGCTCCTACAATGAGCAGTTCTTC.

J is TRBJ1-4 and V is TRBV18; D gene uncertain. V was pared by 1 base and J by 5 bases, with 8 bases between. The CDR3 length is 14 residues. The germline V gene encodes CDR1 KGHSH and CDR2 LQKENI. Written as DNA, the CDR3 is TGTGCCAGCTCACCACTCGGAGAGAATGAAAAACTGTTTTTT. This codes for CASSPLGENEKLFF. Using reference TRBV18 and TRBJ1-4 for the parts outside the CDR3, the full variable domain is NAGVMQNPRHLVRRRGQEARLRCSPMKGHSHVYWYRQLPEEGLKFMVYLQKENIIDESGMPKERFSAEFPKEGPSILRIQQVVRGDSAAYFCASSPLGENEKLFFGSGTQLSVL.

This clone was seen more than once but under ten times. This chain joins TRBV28 and TRBJ1-1; TRBD1 matches at 9 bases. Germline CDR1 MDHEN, CDR2 SYDVKM. V lost 5 bases and J lost 1; bases outside the gene matches: 17. This CDR3 spans 19 amino acids. CDR3 nucleotide sequence: TGTGCCAGCAGTCCGATATATACAGGGGGCCCCCACTCGAACACTGAAGCTTTCTTT. This sequence encodes CASSPIYTGGPHSNTEAFF.